This T cell receptor (beta chain) was identified during a study of T-cell reconstitution after alpha-beta-depleted transplantation in children. Points from the study as a whole: Counts and diversity of T cells one year after transplant came mostly from newly produced T cells. After transplant, at about two months, alpha-beta T cells were reportedly derived from several hundred expanded graft clones. Some patients showed high day-60 TCRbeta diversity, which derived from surviving recipient T cells and thymic progenitors.

Turning to this clonotype: The target antigen is unknown.

This sample's TCRbeta library carried unique molecular identifier barcodes. TCRdb used MiXCR to reprocess the PCR reads, holding one entry per CDR3 protein. This repertoire shows around 600,000 distinct CDR3 sequences, under 25% found once; its top ten account for 11% to 15%. Per the germline V gene, CDR1 is SGHTA and CDR2 is FQGTGA. With 2 bases clipped from V and 0 bases from J, the junction kept 8 bases outside the gene matches. This CDR3 is 17 amino acids long. The chain combines TRBV7-3 with TRBJ2-5, with 8 bases identical to TRBD2. This TCR derives from a boy in the first two years of life who had a stem cell transplant for acute myeloid leukemia, so the T cells may come from the graft donor. The sample was PBMCs, mostly from graft donor cells, taken 360 days after TCRalphabeta/CD19-depleted stem cell transplant. The CDR3 bases are TGTGCCAGCAGCTTATTCGGAGTAGCGGGGAACCAAGAGACCCAGTACTTC. Amino acids: CASSLFGVAGNQETQYF. Supplemented by reference TRBV7-3 and TRBJ2-5, the full variable domain reads GAGVSQTPSNKVTEKGKYVELRCDPISGHTALYWYRQSLGQGPEFLIYFQGTGAADDSGLPNDRFFAVRPEGSVSTLKIQRTERGDSAVYLCASSLFGVAGNQETQYFGPGTRLLVL.